This is a list of T cell receptor beta chains from one sample in a study of T cells in Graves' hyperthyroidism and ophthalmopathy. TCRdb independently ran MiXCR on the multiplex PCR reads; one entry per CDR3 protein. The sample includes fewer than 900,000 distinct CDR3 sequences, about a sixth of them seen just once. Sequencing input: blood. The source of these receptors is a man aged 18-30 years with Graves' hyperthyroidism. The CDR3 runs from the conserved cysteine through the conserved F or W. A D gene is named only where the DNA matches it firmly. Clone size is not always given. Where it is, it says once, few, many or a class for expanded clones.

J gene	D gene	clone size	V gene	CDR3 DNA	CDR3 protein
TRBJ2-7	-	many	TRBV29-1	TGCAGCGTTGAAGGCAGGTCCCTCTACGAGCAGTACTTC	CSVEGRSLYEQYF
TRBJ2-2	-	-	TRBV5-1	TGCGCCAGCAGCTATTCCGCGAACACCGGGGAGCTGTTTTTT	CASSYSANTGELFF
TRBJ1-3	-	-	TRBV7-9	TGTGCCAGCAGCACCCGGGACGGCCGTGGAAACACCATATATTTT	CASSTRDGRGNTIYF
TRBJ1-2	TRBD1	few	TRBV24-1	TGTGCCACCAGTGAGCGGACAGGAAACTATGGCTACACCTTC	CATSERTGNYGYTF
TRBJ2-1	TRBD2	many	TRBV27	TGTGCCAGCAGTCCTAGCGGGAGTCTCAATGAGCAGTTCTTC	CASSPSGSLNEQFF
TRBJ1-2	-	once	TRBV7-2	TGTGCCAGCAGCCCAGGCCCGAACAACTATGGCTACACCTTC	CASSPGPNNYGYTF
TRBJ1-6	TRBD1	many	TRBV20-1	TGCAGTGCTCAACCGGACAGGCTTTCTTCACCCCTCCACTTT	CSAQPDRLSSPLHF
TRBJ2-1	TRBD1	many	TRBV18	TGTGCCAGCTCAGGTACAGGGGGCGCGATGCATGAGCAGTTCTTC	CASSGTGGAMHEQFF
TRBJ1-1	-	many	TRBV7-2	TGTGCCAGCAGCTTAGCTCAGAGCACTGAAGCTTTCTTT	CASSLAQSTEAFF
TRBJ2-7	-	few	TRBV10-3	TGTGCCATCAGTGATCAGCTCGGGGAGCGTGCCTACGAGCAGTACTTC	CAISDQLGERAYEQYF
TRBJ2-7	-	few	TRBV5-8	TGTGCCAGCAGCCGGTGGGGGTACGAGCAGTACTTC	CASSRWGYEQYF
TRBJ2-7	-	many	TRBV30	TGTGCCTGGAGTGTAGGTGCAAGCTACGAGCAGTACTTC	CAWSVGASYEQYF
TRBJ2-5	-	-	TRBV4-3	TGCGCCAGCAGCCAAGGTTTCAGGGGAGAGACCCAGTACTTC	CASSQGFRGETQYF
TRBJ1-5	-	many	TRBV24-1	TGTGCCACCAGTGATTCACAGGACCCGTGGGGGCCCCAGCATTTT	CATSDSQDPWGPQHF
TRBJ1-5	-	many	TRBV9	TGTGCCAGCAGCGTTTCAGGGAATCAGCCCCAGCATTTT	CASSVSGNQPQHF
TRBJ1-5	-	many	TRBV28	TGTGCCAGCAGGGTTAGCAATCAGCCCCAGCATTTT	CASRVSNQPQHF
TRBJ2-1	TRBD1	many	TRBV20-1	TGCAGTGCTAGTCCCCTTATAAATGACAGGGGGGGATACAATGAGCAGTTCTTC	CSASPLINDRGGYNEQFF
TRBJ2-5	TRBD2	many	TRBV2	TGTGCCAGCGTGAAGCGGGAGTTGAGTTGGGAGACCCAGTACTTC	CASVKRELSWETQYF
TRBJ1-1	TRBD1	-	TRBV6-9	TGTGCCAGCAGTTACCCCGGACAGGGGATCACTGAAGCTTTCTTT	CASSYPGQGITEAFF
TRBJ1-1	-	-	TRBV6-1	TGTGCCAGCAGGGAAGCCAGGAACACTGAAGCTTTCTTT	CASREARNTEAFF
TRBJ1-2	-	few	TRBV30	TGTGCCTGGAGTGTAAGAAGCCCAACGAACTATGGCTACACCTTC	CAWSVRSPTNYGYTF
TRBJ2-5	TRBD2	many	TRBV7-9	TGTGCCAGCAGCTTCGGGGGGTACCAAGAGACCCAGTACTTC	CASSFGGYQETQYF
TRBJ2-1	-	few	TRBV29-1	TGCAGCGTCCACGATCACAATGAGCAGTTCTTC	CSVHDHNEQFF
TRBJ2-7	TRBD1	-	TRBV6-1	TGTGCCAGCCGCCGACAGGGTATCAACGAGCAGTACTTC	CASRRQGINEQYF
TRBJ2-3	TRBD2	many	TRBV24-1	TGTGCCACCAGTGAGCCTTCCGGCGCGGGAGGAGATACGCAGTATTTT	CATSEPSGAGGDTQYF
TRBJ1-1	TRBD1	few	TRBV19	TGTGCCAGTAGTATAGACTCAGGGGGCGTATCTGAAGCTTTCTTT	CASSIDSGGVSEAFF
TRBJ2-1	TRBD2	-	TRBV11-3	TGTGCCAGCAGCACCGGGACTAGCGGGGTACCCTACAATGAGCAGTTCTTC	CASSTGTSGVPYNEQFF
TRBJ2-1	-	-	TRBV7-9	TGTGCCACCGCAGGGGTGGGAGATGAGCAGTTCTTC	CATAGVGDEQFF
TRBJ2-1	TRBD2	-	TRBV2	TGTGCCAGCAGTGGAACCGGGACTATGGATGAGCAGTTCTTC	CASSGTGTMDEQFF
TRBJ2-2	TRBD1	few	TRBV6-1	TGTGCCAGCAGAACCGCCGGGACAGGCCCGAACACCGGGGAGCTGTTTTTT	CASRTAGTGPNTGELFF
TRBJ1-1	-	-	TRBV14	TGTGCCAGCAGCCAAAGGTGGACTGAAGCTTTCTTT	CASSQRWTEAFF
TRBJ1-2	TRBD1	many	TRBV28	TGTGCCAGCAGTTTAGGGGGACAGGGAGGATATGGCTACACCTTC	CASSLGGQGGYGYTF
TRBJ2-7	TRBD2	few	TRBV10-3	TGTGCCATCAGGTCTGGACTAGCGTTCAACGAGCAGTACTTC	CAIRSGLAFNEQYF
TRBJ1-1	-	many	TRBV20-1	TGCAGTGCTAGAGTTGCTGGGTTCACTGAAGCTTTCTTT	CSARVAGFTEAFF
TRBJ2-7	-	few	TRBV27	TGTGCCACCAGCACGTCCGGGACAAATTACGAGCAGTACTTC	CATSTSGTNYEQYF
TRBJ2-1	TRBD1	-	TRBV19	TGTGCCAGTAGTATAATTGGCCGGACAGGGGCCTACAATGAGCAGTTCTTC	CASSIIGRTGAYNEQFF
TRBJ1-2	-	many	TRBV2	TGTGCCAGCAGTGAAGCTAGACAGCCTCTCTATGGCTACACCTTC	CASSEARQPLYGYTF
TRBJ2-1	-	-	TRBV4-1	TGCGCCAGCAGCCAAGGTGGAAGGGGGTACTACAATGAGCAGTTCTTC	CASSQGGRGYYNEQFF
TRBJ2-7	TRBD2	many	TRBV27	TGTGCCAGCAGTCGCACCTCGCTTACTAGCGGGACCTCGGACGAGCAGTACTTC	CASSRTSLTSGTSDEQYF
TRBJ2-2	TRBD1	many	TRBV7-2	TGTGCCAGCAGCTCGGGACAGGGGGCGAACACCGGGGAGCTGTTTTTT	CASSSGQGANTGELFF
TRBJ2-4	-	-	TRBV14	TGTGCCAGCAGCCAAGACCGGAGGGGCATTCAGTACTTC	CASSQDRRGIQYF
TRBJ2-7	TRBD1	many	TRBV28	TGTGCCAGCAGCTACCCGGGACAGAGCTACGAGCAGTACTTC	CASSYPGQSYEQYF
TRBJ2-7	TRBD2	few	TRBV7-2	TGTGCCAGCAGCTTCCCTAGCGGGAGGGCCTACGAGCAGTACTTC	CASSFPSGRAYEQYF
TRBJ2-7	-	few	TRBV24-1	TGTGCCACCAGTGACGGCGGAGCCTACGAGCAGTACTTC	CATSDGGAYEQYF
TRBJ1-5	TRBD1	many	TRBV28	TGTGCCAGCAGTTGGACAGGAGTTAGCAATCAGCCCCAGCATTTT	CASSWTGVSNQPQHF
TRBJ2-7	-	few	TRBV13	TGTGCCAGCAGCCCCCTAAACTACGAGCAGTACTTC	CASSPLNYEQYF
TRBJ2-7	TRBD1	-	TRBV4-1	TGCGCCAGCAGCCACGTGAGGGACAGTTACTACGAGCAGTACTTC	CASSHVRDSYYEQYF
TRBJ2-7	TRBD1	many	TRBV28	TGTGCCAGCTCCAATCCAGGGGGCTACGAGCAGTACTTC	CASSNPGGYEQYF
TRBJ2-2	-	many	TRBV6-1	TGTGCCAGCAGTTCGGGACCTTACACCGGGGAGCTGTTTTTT	CASSSGPYTGELFF
TRBJ1-3	TRBD1	-	TRBV6-4	TGTGCCAGCGGTCACGGGACAGTTTCTGGAAACACCATATATTTT	CASGHGTVSGNTIYF
TRBJ2-1	TRBD2	many	TRBV2	TGTGCCAGCCTAGCGGGTCGTTACAATGAGCAGTTCTTC	CASLAGRYNEQFF
TRBJ1-6	TRBD1	-	TRBV2	TGTGCCAGCAGCGCACTTGGACAGGGTAATTCACCCCTCCACTTT	CASSALGQGNSPLHF
TRBJ1-5	-	many	TRBV30	TGTGCCTGGAGTGTACGGGGATCTCAGCCCCAGCATTTT	CAWSVRGSQPQHF
TRBJ1-1	-	many	TRBV28	TGTGCCAGCGGTTCCGCTACGGCTTCCAACACTGAAGCTTTCTTT	CASGSATASNTEAFF
TRBJ2-3	-	many	TRBV6-6	TGTGCCAGCAGTTACAGTAAGGGGGGCCCCCGCACAGATACGCAGTATTTT	CASSYSKGGPRTDTQYF
TRBJ2-1	-	many	TRBV5-1	TGCGCCAGCAGCCTCGGTACCCATAGCTCCTACAATGAGCAGTTCTTC	CASSLGTHSSYNEQFF
TRBJ2-7	-	-	TRBV20-1	TGCAGTGCTACCAGGGTTGACGAGCAGTACTTC	CSATRVDEQYF
TRBJ1-2	-	many	TRBV28	TGTGCCAGCAGTTTCTCCAGGGCCGACGGAGCCGTTAGCTACACCTTC	CASSFSRADGAVSYTF
TRBJ2-3	-	-	TRBV12-3/TRBV12-4	TGTGCCAGCAGTTTTTCCTCGGCGGGAACAGATGCGCAGTATTTT	CASSFSSAGTDAQYF
TRBJ2-3	TRBD1	few	TRBV5-6	TGTGCCAGCAGCAGTAGACAGGGTACAGATACGCAGTATTTT	CASSSRQGTDTQYF